The 2 T cell receptor beta chains reported below all come from one sample, sequenced in a study of technical replicates of blood from four donors. TCRdb's table, derived via immunoSEQ multiplex PCR, lists solely in-frame clones and lacks some. Of 70,000 to 75,000 clones in the sample, around 95% are singletons; the top ten hold 0.25% to 0.3%. Sample: T cells isolated from PBMCs. Receptors originate from a human donor in good health.

The chain has TRBV4-1 and TRBJ2-2; 7 bases are a match to TRBD2. CDR1 MGHRA and CDR2 YSYEKL come from the germline V gene. The trim removed 1 base at V and 5 bases at J, leaving 10 bases unmatched. The CDR3 is 17 amino acids. CDR3 DNA: TGCGCCAGCAGCCAAGTTCTCAGCGGGATTGGAACCGGGGAGCTGTTTTTT. It codes for CASSQVLSGIGTGELFF.

The rearrangement links TRBV4-1 to TRBJ2-1; TRBD2 aligns across 8 bases. The CDR3 length is 22 residues. V trimming: 5 bases; J trimming: 0 bases; junction bases outside the gene matches: 24. Germline-derived CDR1 and CDR2 are MGHRA and YSYEKL. The CDR3, as DNA: TGCGCCAGCAGCGTATCGGGGTCGACTAGCGCGACGTTTCTCAGCTCCTACAATGAGCAGTTCTTC. This sequence encodes CASSVSGSTSATFLSSYNEQFF.